Presented here are 10 T cell receptor beta chains from one specimen sequenced in a study of cytomegalovirus exposure and HLA in healthy donors. The PCR contained 60 Vbeta and 13 Jbeta primers. The table came from immunoSEQ multiplex PCR; TCRdb's copy has only in-frame clones and leaves some out. Across more than 40,000 clones, the top ten clones capture 25% to 30% of the sample. Sample: PBMCs. Receptors originate from a man aged 35-49 years in good health and CMV-seropositive.

V is TRBV7-3 and J is TRBJ2-2, with 10 positions matching TRBD1. The junction had 19 bases not matched to a gene; V was cut back by 5 bases and J by 4 bases. Germline-derived CDR1 and CDR2 are SGHTA and FQGTGA. The CDR3 length is 20 residues. The CDR3 DNA is TGTGCCAGCAGCCCCCAGACCGGGGGGACAGGGGACCTAGGCACCGGGGAGCTGTTTTTT. This gives the protein CASSPQTGGTGDLGTGELFF.

V gene TRBV6-1 combines with J gene TRBJ1-5; D is uncertain. Trimming removed 8 bases at V and 3 bases at J, with 8 bases between. There are 12 residues in the CDR3. Germline values: CDR1 MNHNS, CDR2 SASEGT. The CDR3 bases are TGTGCCAGCCAGGTCCCCAATCAGCCCCAGCATTTT. Its protein product is CASQVPNQPQHF.

The genes are TRBV27 and TRBJ2-1; 7 bases match TRBD2. The germline V gene encodes CDR1 MNHEY and CDR2 SMNVEV (reference sequence). Trimming cost V 8 bases and J 6 bases; bases outside gene matches: 13. This CDR3 contains 15 residues. CDR3 nucleotides: TGTGCCAGCGGGGAGCGAGCGGGATATCCCAATGAGCAGTTCTTC. Its translation: CASGERAGYPNEQFF.

This chain uses TRBV30 with TRBJ1-2, with D unclear. Deletions cut 2 bases from V and 0 bases from J, with 10 bases between. The germline CDR1 and CDR2 sequences are GTSNPN and SVGIG (reference sequence). CDR3 length: 14 amino acids. CDR3 coding DNA: TGTGCCTGGAGTCCACAGACCGCTAACTATGGCTACACCTTC. Protein: CAWSPQTANYGYTF.

This rearrangement joins TRBV28 to TRBJ2-1; 11 nucleotides match TRBD2. The V segment lost 6 bases and the J segment 5 bases; nucleotides outside the gene matches: 6. Per germline, CDR1 MDHEN and CDR2 SYDVKM. The CDR3 extends over 15 amino acids. CDR3 nucleotide sequence: TGTGCCAGCAGGTATACTAGCGGGAGAGACAATGAGCAGTTCTTC. It yields the protein CASRYTSGRDNEQFF.

J is TRBJ2-1 and V is TRBV9, with 7 bases matching TRBD2. Trimming cost V 0 bases and J 7 bases; bases outside gene matches: 4. The V gene's germline CDR1 is SGDLS and CDR2 YYNGEE. CDR3 length equals 14 residues. DNA of the CDR3: TGTGCCAGCAGCGTAGGACTAGCATCGAATGAGCAGTTCTTC. Its translation: CASSVGLASNEQFF.

The rearrangement joins TRBV6-6 to TRBJ1-1, with a tentative D call TRBD1 (6 bases). This CDR3 region has 14 residues. V was pared by 6 bases and J by 1 base, with 12 bases between. Per germline, CDR1 MNHNY and CDR2 SVGAGI (reference sequence). This CDR3 reads CASSRGSGNTEAFF. As DNA, the CDR3 is TGTGCCAGCAGCAGGGGCTCTGGGAACACTGAAGCTTTCTTT.

The chain couples TRBV4-1 to TRBJ1-4, with 9 nucleotides matching TRBD1. CDR1 MGHRA and CDR2 YSYEKL come from the germline V gene. This CDR3 comprises 17 residues. V was pared by 3 bases and J by 5 bases, with 10 bases of the junction left unmatched. Here the CDR3 DNA reads TGCGCCAGCAGCCAGGTTTCCTTGGACAGGGGAAATGAAAAACTGTTTTTT. This gives the protein CASSQVSLDRGNEKLFF.

The chain uses TRBV6-1 and TRBJ1-2; tentatively, D is TRBD1 (5 bases). Looked up from germline, CDR1 is MNHNS and CDR2 is SASEGT. The V gene lost 8 bases and the J gene lost 4 bases, with 11 bases spanning the gap. The CDR3 totals 12 residues. The CDR3: CASPGTVYGYTF. The CDR3 region has the DNA TGTGCCAGCCCCGGGACTGTCTATGGCTACACCTTC.

CDR3 DNA sequence: TGTGCCTGGGTGGACAGATTGATTCTCTATGGCTACACCTTC. This translates into CAWVDRLILYGYTF. The chain couples TRBV30 to TRBJ1-2; TRBD1 might be the D (6 bases). The CDR3 consists of 14 residues. Germline lookup yields CDR1 GTSNPN and CDR2 SVGIG (reference sequence). Trimming stripped 5 bases from V and 4 bases from J, with 17 bases between.